The clone carrying this TCR beta chain was found a few times. The antigen is unknown. This may come from a read error, since a much larger clone is one base off. This sample is part of a study of CD8 T cells in ankylosing spondylitis. Study-wide findings and caveats: The clones that were linked to disease were reported to be significantly enriched in matched synovial fluid samples from ankylosing spondylitis patients. A motif in TCR beta, a set of under ten highly homologous variants, appeared characteristic of ankylosing spondylitis blood.

The CDR3 length is 16 residues. Germline V gene lookup returns CDR1 DFQATT and CDR2 SNEGSKA (reference sequence). Via MiXCR, TCRdb re-called the 5' RACE reads, giving one row per CDR3 protein. This table holds 50,000 or so distinct CDR3 sequences, less than 8.5% found once. The rearrangement links TRBV20-1 to TRBJ1-3; 11 bases agree with TRBD1. Source material: blood, either unsorted or a sorted T cell fraction (not recorded which). This clonotype originated in a female donor with ankylosing spondylitis or in good health (not recorded which). The CDR3: CCAIGTGGRSGNTIYF. As DNA, the CDR3 is TGCTGTGCTATTGGGACAGGGGGACGGTCTGGAAACACCATATATTTT.